This paragraph reports one T cell receptor beta chain. This clone has just a few counts. The specificity of this receptor is unknown. No much larger clone exists at a distance of one base, and base qualities are not known. This sample was taken from a study of cytomegalovirus exposure and HLA in healthy donors (dated 2017 in TCRdb). About the investigation overall: According to an earlier analysis of 587 of the donors, some 180 million T cells yielded 117 million unique TCR beta sequences and approximately 280 Gb of sequence data. About 310 gigabases of sequencing data and tens of millions of unique TCR sequences were included in an early release covering over 600 HLA-typed donors. Typing coverage varied by locus: roughly 629-640 donors for A, B, C, DRB1 and DQB1; some 520 for DQA1; about 590 for DPA1; roughly 450 for DPB1. In a later analysis, previously published TCR beta repertoires from 550 to 700 donors were re-analyzed and high-resolution HLA genotyping was added so that TCR occurrence patterns could be studied. The genetic ancestry cluster associated with self-reported Caucasian donors included around four fifths of the 300 to 400 genotyped donors. The study used immunosequencing to profile the T cell repertoires of approximately 690 subjects and linked those repertoires to cytomegalovirus serostatus. HLA typing included class I and class II loci at four-digit resolution. Across 398 genotyped donors of the cohort, an average of about 220,000 unique TCR beta nucleotide sequences per donor were sequenced, and roughly a sixth of those sequences were non-productive. Rather than using new phenotypic data, the later analysis identified candidate immune exposures from TCR beta sequences and from how often those sequences occurred across donors. The study was designed to test whether signatures of past pathogen exposure could be identified by cataloging public T cell receptors. Along with the roughly 670-subject first cohort, a separate validation cohort of over a hundred different subjects was used. High-throughput TCR immunosequencing, statistical association of individual TCRs with disease status, and machine learning were combined to predict cytomegalovirus infection status. Donor age, sex, ethnicity and CMV serostatus were compiled together with the repertoire data. About five DR-DQ haplotypes were handled as single units for association and clustering, since linkage in the cohort was strong. Every repertoire in the discovery cohort had been generated on one and the same sequencing platform. In a later genetic analysis, genome-wide SNP genotypes for about 60% of the 666 donors were used, and that subset was treated as a discovery cohort. To decide whether each TCR beta V gene segment behaved as functional or pseudogenic, an earlier analysis of approximately 590 of the donors relied on high-throughput TCR beta sequencing.

Libraries were made using the immunoSEQ multiplex PCR assay. For the multiplex PCR, a mixture combining 60 forward primers for TCR Vbeta segments and 13 reverse primers for TCR Jbeta segments was used. A multiplex PCR assay on genomic DNA amplified the CDR3 region of rearranged TCR beta genes. On the Illumina HiSeq System, the amplified TCR beta libraries were sequenced as 87-base-pair reads. Processing in the source paper ran as follows. Across the roughly 670 repertoires, a later analysis counted some 81 million unique TCR beta chains, approximately 12 million of which were shared by at least two donors. To remove PCR and sequencing errors, raw reads were error-corrected and collapsed into unique sequences using a nearest-neighbor algorithm that merged closely related sequences. Alignment of CDR3 sequences to IMGT reference sequences was used to assign V, D and J gene segments. Each retained sequence needed at least a six-nucleotide match to both a V gene segment and a J gene segment. A rearrangement was called productive if the CDR3 had no stop codons and remained in frame with V and J, and every other rearrangement was called non-productive. Following IMGT convention, CDR3 was defined as the stretch from the second conserved V-encoded cysteine to the conserved J-encoded phenylalanine. In an earlier analysis of just under 600 of the donors, sequences lacking an unambiguous match to a single V gene segment were excluded. In an earlier analysis of a few hundred of the donors, V segments were called functional above 56.7% productive rearrangements and were called segregating when the between-donor standard deviation exceeded 5%. A statistical classification framework was built to diagnose cytomegalovirus status from the catalog of TCR beta chain sequences. In a later analysis, V and J genes were assigned by comparing TCR nucleotide sequences against IMGT/GENE-DB human TR gene sequences. A later analysis assigned CDR3 sequences and most-parsimonious VDJ recombination scenarios with the TCRdist pipeline. A later analysis defined each TCR beta chain by its CDR3 amino acid sequence plus V-gene family, and excluded reads lacking a unique V-gene family. In a later analysis, some 600 highly shared, low-generation-probability nucleotide sequences were removed to address suspected cross-contamination and a sequencing artifact. A later analysis calculated a clonal expansion index for each public chain from normalized within-repertoire ranks of inferred template counts. In a later analysis, generation probabilities were computed with a VDJ recombination model fitted to out-of-frame rearrangements, and the resulting probabilities were checked against IGoR. In a later analysis, TCR-TCR, TCR-HLA and TCR-CMV co-occurrence was scored with hypergeometric tests, and a repertoire-size bias correction was applied to TCR pairs. A later analysis estimated false discovery rates by permuting HLA or CMV assignments 20 times. In a later analysis, co-occurring TCRs were grouped using DBSCAN, and TCRdist sequence similarity was added for clustering within HLA-allele-positive subsets. Co-occurrence clustering excluded repertoires with fewer than 30,000 or more than 120,000 public chains, plus five with anomalous nucleotide sharing. TCRdb holds this immuneACCESS table with in-frame rearrangements only. Some clones are missing; in checked studies, unresolved V genes explain under half, and the rest has no known cause. From that table come the V and J calls and clone size; the DNA was used to work out D and trimming. The sample table lists some 130,000 clones, almost 80% of them with a count of one. 1.5% of the sample belongs to the ten largest clones.

Results the study describes overall, beyond this receptor: It was suggested by the authors that the approach could potentially be generalized to other disease states and immunological phenotypes. A later analysis reported that several top co-occurrence clusters appeared linked to parvovirus B19, influenza, CMV and Epstein-Barr virus. A later analysis found that most CMV-associated TCR beta chains appeared HLA-restricted, with HLA associations seemingly driven largely by CMV exposure. The classifier was reported to diagnose cytomegalovirus status with high specificity and sensitivity in both the original and validation cohorts. The cohort was sequenced for TCR beta chains only, and without alpha or paired-chain data the features that could be detected were limited. Assigning TCR associations to individual alleles was difficult when HLA alleles, especially DR and DQ, strongly co-occurred. Most TCR sequences were seen in very few donors, while some public TCRs were found in many individuals. Because HLA typing was unavailable for some donors at each locus, only the typed subset was used in association tests. Correlated functional status among segregating V segments might be attributable to linkage disequilibrium, but an unknown experimental factor could not be ruled out. In the study, 150 to 200 TCR beta chains were listed as associated with cytomegalovirus. In vitro tests confirmed that a few of the cytomegalovirus-associated TCR beta chains recognize cytomegalovirus antigens. In a later analysis, the rate of TCR association differed among HLA loci, with DRB1 alleles having the most associated TCRs and HLA-C alleles having the fewest. Sequencing depth was assumed to be roughly uniform across donors in the presence/absence analyses, though that assumption may not hold. A further reported finding was that TCR beta sequences accurately predicted the HLA-A and HLA-B alleles for most subjects in the first cohort. CMV serostatus was the only immune exposure information available for the cohort. Because counts were too low, about 15 rarely observed V segments, including chromosome 9 orphons, were left out of the earlier analysis of 500 to 750 of the donors. At a false discovery rate of 0.05, a later analysis linked around 15,000 TCR beta sequences to specific HLA alleles. V-gene and J-gene trimming of TCR beta chains was associated with a missense DCLRE1C variant in a later genetic analysis, and the association was replicated in an independent cohort. According to a later genetic analysis, donors in an Asian-associated ancestry cluster had fewer N-insertions in productive TCRs than the approximately 670-donor mean. Compared with equally common non-associated chains, HLA-associated TCR beta chains in a later analysis were more clonally expanded and had lower generation probabilities. A cluster of highly shared sequence variants was judged likely to be a technical artifact of the sequencing pipeline. An earlier analysis of approximately 540 of the donors showed that most TCR beta V segments appeared in productive rearrangements either about 87% or about 30% of the time, which broadly matched IMGT annotations.

In total, more than 500 healthy bone marrow donors made up the cohort. Cohort members were all nominally healthy when sampled, although unrecorded immune exposures were likely present. The donor tested CMV seronegative, placing the donor among the approximately 400 seronegative members of the cohort. A peripheral blood sample was collected from each donor, and TCR beta sequencing was performed on peripheral blood mononuclear cells. Genomic DNA was extracted from the blood cell samples with the Qiagen DNeasy Blood Extraction Kit. Material: PBMCs. This TCR was sampled from a female donor in good health and CMV-seronegative.

The CDR3 here reads CASSPEGQGSPLHF. The DNA sequence reads TGTGCCAGCTCACCGGAGGGACAGGGATCACCCCTCCACTTT. The V gene is TRBV18 and the J gene is TRBJ1-6, and TRBD1 aligns with 9 junction nucleotides. After removal of 3 bases from V and 10 bases from J, the junction retains 4 bases not matched to a gene. The CDR3, cysteine through phenylalanine, is 14 amino acids long. This entry keeps only the CDR3 DNA: 42 bases, framed from base 1. The germline V gene specifies KGHSH as CDR1 and LQKENI as CDR2.